These 29 T cell receptor beta chains were all obtained from the same sample, sequenced in a study of cytomegalovirus exposure and HLA in healthy donors (dated by TCRdb to the late 2010s). Library preparation used the immunoSEQ multiplex PCR assay. For the multiplex PCR, a mixture combining 60 forward primers for TCR Vbeta segments and 13 reverse primers for TCR Jbeta segments was used. TCRdb provides this immuneACCESS table in a form limited to in-frame rearrangements. Some clones are lacking; in checked studies, under half of them reflect an unresolved V gene, and why the rest are absent is not known. The sample contains under 250,000 clones, around 80% of them found a single time. The ten top clones hold 0.71% of the sample. Specimen: PBMCs. The origin of the receptors is a boy aged 2-9 years in good health and CMV-seronegative.

The rearrangement joins TRBV6-1 to TRBJ2-3, with TRBD2 matching 9 bases. This CDR3 contains 15 residues. The germline V gene encodes CDR1 MNHNS and CDR2 SASEGT. V was pared by 7 bases and J by 6 bases, with 11 bases of the junction left unmatched. CDR3 residues: CASNTEGLALDTQYF. CDR3 nucleotides: TGTGCCAGCAATACAGAGGGACTAGCTTTGGATACGCAGTATTTT.

The chain has TRBV2 and TRBJ1-2; D might be TRBD1 (6 bases). CDR1 SNHLY and CDR2 FYNNEI come from the germline V gene. The CDR3 consists of 14 residues. The V end lost 4 bases, the J end lost 8 bases, and 17 bases lay between the germline ends. The CDR3 DNA is TGTGCCAGCAGTGTCAACAGGGAGGGTGGGGGCTACACCTTC. This translates into CASSVNREGGGYTF.

The gene calls are TRBV27 and TRBJ1-3, with 7 bases fitting TRBD1. V was clipped by 2 bases and J by 4 bases; unmatched bases: 2. The CDR3 covers 14 residues. Germline V gene data show CDR1 as MNHEY and CDR2 as SMNVEV (reference sequence). The CDR3 region has the DNA TGTGCCAGCAGTTTAAGGGGGCAAGGAAACACCATATATTTT. Translated, it gives CASSLRGQGNTIYF.

In nucleotides, the CDR3 is TGTGCCATTTGGGGCAGCGAGGACCCCTACGAGCAGTACTTC. Amino acid sequence: CAIWGSEDPYEQYF. The chain has TRBV10-3 and TRBJ2-7; TRBD1 might be the D (5 bases). This CDR3 contains 14 residues. Germline CDR1 is ENHRY and CDR2 is SYGVKD. V was clipped by 9 bases and J by 2 bases, with 17 bases between them.

The chain recombines TRBV9 with TRBJ2-5, with 8 nucleotides matching TRBD2. The assigned J gene may be wrong: the sequence end matches TRBJ2-7 better. This CDR3 comprises 13 residues. Germline V CDR1 and CDR2: SGDLS, YYNGEE. CDR3 protein: CASSSGTSYEQYF. The CDR3 DNA sequence: TGTGCCAGCAGCTCCGGGACTAGCTACGAGCAGTACTTC.

The chain uses TRBV7-2 and TRBJ2-7, with 10 bases fitting TRBD2. Germline CDR1 and CDR2: SGHTA and FQGNSA. V was clipped by 4 bases and J by 3 bases; unmatched bases: 0. The CDR3 extends over 13 amino acids. CDR3 DNA sequence: TGTGCCAGCAGCTCTAGCGGGAGCTACGAGCAGTACTTC. Its protein is CASSSSGSYEQYF.

This chain's CDR3 is CASSLLGGESTEAFF. CDR3 bases: TGTGCCAGCAGCCTCCTCGGCGGGGAGAGCACTGAAGCTTTCTTT. V and J are TRBV7-2 and TRBJ1-1, with D hard to call. Between the trimmed V and J ends, which lost 5 bases and 4 bases, there was a span of 17 bases. The length of the CDR3 is 15 residues. Germline CDR1 and CDR2: SGHTA and FQGNSA.

The chain is built from TRBV11-3 and TRBJ2-5; TRBD2 matches at 7 bases. Germline CDR1 SGHNT, CDR2 YENEEA. This CDR3 is built from 15 residues. V dropped 5 bases and J dropped 5; count of bases not matched to a gene: 11. The CDR3 DNA sequence: TGTGCCAGCAGCGGTGGGGAGGGAGTAGGCGAGACCCAGTACTTC. This gives the protein CASSGGEGVGETQYF. Supplemented by reference TRBV11-3 and TRBJ2-5, the full variable domain reads EAGVVQSPRYKIIEKKQPVAFWCNPISGHNTLYWYLQNLGQGPELLIRYENEEAVDDSQLPKDRFSAERLKGVDSTLKIQPAELGDSAVYLCASSGGEGVGETQYFGPGTRLLVL.

This clone was counted only a few times. The gene calls are TRBV25-1 and TRBJ1-1; D possibly corresponds to TRBD1 (6 bases). The V end was cut by 6 bases, the J end by 1 base, with 15 bases between. This CDR3 has 15 residues. CDR1 is MGHDK, CDR2 SYGVNS, per germline. Here the CDR3 DNA reads TGTGCCAGCAGCCATCATACGGGACAGAACACTGAAGCTTTCTTT. Its translation is CASSHHTGQNTEAFF.

This clone was seen a few times. This CDR3 is CASSQERRTEAFF. The CDR3 DNA reads TGCGCCAGCAGCCAAGAAAGGCGGACTGAAGCTTTCTTT. V and J are TRBV4-1 and TRBJ1-1; D unresolved. The V and J ends lost 0 bases and 5 bases respectively, with 7 bases between them. There are 13 residues in the CDR3. The germline CDR1 and CDR2 sequences are MGHRA and YSYEKL.

This clone was seen more than once but under ten times. V usage is TRBV29-1 and J usage is TRBJ2-7, with D perhaps matching TRBD1 (6 bases). Germline loops: CDR1 SQVTM, CDR2 ANQGSEA. The germline V and J ends were trimmed by 7 bases and 0 bases, with 10 bases remaining between them. This CDR3 has 12 amino acids. CDR3 in DNA: TGCAGCGCCGGGACAAGCTCCTACGAGCAGTACTTC. Its translation: CSAGTSSYEQYF.

V is TRBV7-9 and J is TRBJ2-7; 8 positions agree with TRBD2. Trimming at V came to 5 bases and at J to 0 bases, leaving 3 bases not matched to a gene. Germline loops: CDR1 SEHNR, CDR2 FQNEAQ (reference sequence). This CDR3 is built from 14 residues. The CDR3, as DNA: TGTGCCAGCAGCCCAGGGACTAGCTCCTACGAGCAGTACTTC. This sequence encodes CASSPGTSSYEQYF.

The chain carries TRBV6-5 and TRBJ2-3; D not resolved. The V gene's germline CDR1 is MNHEY and CDR2 SVGAGI. V lost 2 bases, J lost 4 bases, and 7 bases lay in between. CDR3 size: 13 residues. The CDR3 sequence is CASSYQEADTQYF. CDR3 nucleotide sequence: TGTGCCAGCAGTTACCAGGAAGCAGATACGCAGTATTTT.

The chain joins TRBV11-3 to TRBJ2-1; perhaps TRBD1 as D (6 bases). Trimming took off 5 bases at V and 7 bases at J, with 12 bases between the two ends. Germline V gene data show CDR1 as SGHNT and CDR2 as YENEEA. The length of the CDR3 is 13 residues. CDR3 DNA sequence: TGTGCCAGCAGCAAAACACAGGGAAATGAGCAGTTCTTC. Translated: CASSKTQGNEQFF.

CDR3 sequence: CASSPRDTGQETQYF. Written as DNA, the CDR3 is TGTGCCAGCAGCCCCCGGGACACAGGACAAGAGACCCAGTACTTC. The chain carries TRBV7-9 and TRBJ2-5; tentative D call: TRBD1 (6 bases). CDR1 is SEHNR, CDR2 FQNEAQ, per germline (reference sequence). The CDR3 runs 15 residues. Between the trimmed V and J ends, which lost 5 bases and 2 bases, there was a span of 15 bases.

DNA of the CDR3: TGTGCCAGCAGTGCTAGCGGGAGCAATGAGCAGTTCTTC. Translation gives CASSASGSNEQFF. The chain recombines TRBV25-1 with TRBJ2-1, with 10 positions matching TRBD2. Germline CDR1 and CDR2: MGHDK and SYGVNS. The CDR3 totals 13 residues. V was clipped by 4 bases and J by 6 bases; unmatched bases: 0.

The J gene is TRBJ2-6, the V gene TRBV18, with a possible D match to TRBD2 (5 bases). V was clipped by 8 bases and J by 0 bases, with 20 bases between them. The CDR3 sequence is 18 residues long. Per germline, CDR1 KGHSH and CDR2 LQKENI. This chain's CDR3 is CASRQFFGVDSGANVLTF. CDR3 sequence (DNA): TGTGCCAGCCGCCAGTTTTTCGGGGTTGACTCTGGGGCCAACGTCCTGACTTTC.

This rearrangement joins TRBV9 to TRBJ1-1, with D perhaps matching TRBD1 (6 bases). From germline, CDR1 is SGDLS and CDR2 YYNGEE. The CDR3 has 16 residues. Deletions cut 4 bases from V and 4 bases from J, with 20 bases between. The CDR3 sequence is CASSPPRGAGSTEAFF. CDR3 bases: TGTGCCAGCAGCCCCCCCCGGGGGGCGGGCAGCACTGAAGCTTTCTTT.

This sequence joins TRBV9 and TRBJ2-3; D is perhaps TRBD2 (5 bases). V was clipped by 0 bases and J by 7 bases, with 24 bases between them. The germline V gene has CDR1 SGDLS and CDR2 YYNGEE. CDR3 length: 18 amino acids. CDR3 region: CASSVADWRSGTLNTQYF. In DNA, the CDR3 is TGTGCCAGCAGCGTAGCCGACTGGAGGAGCGGCACGTTGAATACGCAGTATTTT.

This clone was seen once. This chain uses TRBV19 with TRBJ1-2, with D perhaps matching TRBD1 (5 bases). The CDR3 is 14 amino acids. Trimming stripped 6 bases from V and 4 bases from J, with 15 bases between. Germline-derived CDR1 and CDR2 are LNHDA and SQIVND (reference sequence). CDR3 protein: CASSRDSISYGYTF. The CDR3 bases are TGTGCCAGTAGCCGGGACTCGATTAGCTATGGCTACACCTTC.

The genes are TRBV2 and TRBJ2-3; 8 positions agree with TRBD2. This CDR3 has 16 residues. The germline V gene has CDR1 SNHLY and CDR2 FYNNEI. Trimming at V came to 1 base and at J to 6 bases, leaving 9 bases not matched to a gene. This CDR3 reads CASSEDERGIRDTQYF. As DNA, the CDR3 is TGTGCCAGCAGTGAAGACGAGCGGGGGATCAGGGATACGCAGTATTTT.

This sequence joins TRBV7-2 and TRBJ2-5, with D maybe TRBD2 (6 bases). Gene TRBJ2-7 matches the end of the DNA better, so the J call may be wrong. This CDR3 has 14 amino acids. The germline CDR1 and CDR2 sequences are SGHTA and FQGNSA. CDR3 sequence reads: CASSIIAEHYEQYF. DNA of the CDR3: TGTGCCAGCAGCATCATAGCGGAACACTACGAGCAGTACTTC.

The rearrangement links TRBV6-1 to TRBJ2-2, with D possibly TRBD1 on 6 matching bases. The CDR3 is 17 residues long. V gave up 2 bases and J gave up 4 bases, with 17 bases separating them. Germline V gene sequence: CDR1 MNHNS, CDR2 SASEGT. The DNA for the CDR3 is TGTGCCAGCAGTGAAAGAAACAGGGCCCGGCGCACCGGGGAGCTGTTTTTT. Translated: CASSERNRARRTGELFF.

This CDR3 is CASSLGGSGNQPQHF. CDR3 nucleotide sequence: TGTGCCAGCAGCTTAGGCGGTTCGGGCAATCAGCCCCAGCATTTT. The chain combines TRBV13 with TRBJ1-5, with D uncertain. Germline V gene data show CDR1 as PRHDT and CDR2 as FYEKMQ (reference sequence). The CDR3 consists of 15 residues. V was pared by 0 bases and J by 2 bases, with 8 bases between.

The table lists this clone with a count of one. The J gene is TRBJ2-7, the V gene TRBV21-1; TRBD2, the D gene given by the table, was not confirmed from the DNA. TRBV21-1 is listed as a pseudogene. The CDR3 is 14 amino acids. CDR3 sequence reads: CASWDSGATDEQYF. The CDR3 coding sequence is TGTGCCAGCTGGGATAGCGGGGCAACCGACGAGCAGTACTTC.

The chain's CDR3 is CASSLSFAYGAYEQYF. The CDR3 DNA is TGTGCCAGCAGCTTATCGTTTGCGTACGGAGCCTACGAGCAGTACTTC. The J gene is TRBJ2-7, the V gene TRBV7-2; unclear D gene. Trimming shortened V by 2 bases and J by 2 bases, and 16 bases separated the two germline ends. CDR1 is SGHTA and CDR2 is FQGNSA in the germline V gene. The CDR3 length is 16 residues.

This chain joins TRBV9 and TRBJ1-3, with 7 bases matching TRBD1. The CDR3 totals 15 residues. From germline, CDR1 is SGDLS and CDR2 YYNGEE. The V gene end was trimmed by 4 bases and the J gene end by 2 bases; junction bases not matched to a gene: 6. This CDR3 is CASSIGTEPGNTIYF. In nucleotides, the CDR3 is TGTGCCAGCAGCATCGGGACAGAGCCTGGAAACACCATATATTTT.

The chain uses TRBV19 and TRBJ1-2; D is undetermined. The ends were cut back, 2 bases at V and 5 bases at J, with 15 bases in the middle. The CDR3 runs 15 residues. Germline CDR1 reads LNHDA; CDR2 reads SQIVND (reference sequence). This chain's CDR3 is CASSINLGLIYGYTF. In DNA form, the CDR3 reads TGTGCCAGTAGTATAAACCTCGGTCTCATATATGGCTACACCTTC. Based on the CDR3 plus reference TRBV19 and TRBJ1-2, the full variable domain is DGGITQSPKYLFRKEGQNVTLSCEQNLNHDAMYWYRQDPGQGLRLIYYSQIVNDFQKGDIAEGYSVSREKKESFPLTVTSAQKNPTAFYLCASSINLGLIYGYTFGSGTRLTVV.

The V gene is TRBV6-4, the J gene TRBJ2-1; 11 bases are a match to TRBD1. The J segment lost 8 bases and the V segment lost 6 bases, leaving 6 bases of the junction unmatched. Germline V gene data show CDR1 as MRHNA and CDR2 as SNTAGT. The CDR3 is 14 amino acids. The CDR3 region is CASSRDRGVDEQFF. The CDR3 DNA reads TGTGCCAGCAGCCGGGACAGGGGGGTTGATGAGCAGTTCTTC.